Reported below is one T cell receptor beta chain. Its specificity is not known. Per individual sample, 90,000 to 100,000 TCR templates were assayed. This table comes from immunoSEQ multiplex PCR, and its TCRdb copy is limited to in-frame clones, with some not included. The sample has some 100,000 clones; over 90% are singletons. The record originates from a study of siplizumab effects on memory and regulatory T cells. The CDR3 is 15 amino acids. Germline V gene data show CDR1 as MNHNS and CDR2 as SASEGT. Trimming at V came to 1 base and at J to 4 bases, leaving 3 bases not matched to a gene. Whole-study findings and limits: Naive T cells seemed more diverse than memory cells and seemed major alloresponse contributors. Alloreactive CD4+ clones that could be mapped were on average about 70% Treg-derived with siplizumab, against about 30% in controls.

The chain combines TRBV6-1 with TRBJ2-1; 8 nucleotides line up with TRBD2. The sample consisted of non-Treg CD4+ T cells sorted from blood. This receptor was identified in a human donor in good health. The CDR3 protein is CASSEEGLGYNEQFF. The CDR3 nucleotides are TGTGCCAGCAGTGAAGAGGGACTAGGGTACAATGAGCAGTTCTTC.